A selection of T cell receptor beta chains follows, all from one sample in a study of blood T cell repertoires in COVID-19. TCRdb's table, derived via immunoSEQ multiplex PCR, lists solely in-frame clones and lacks some. Of 150,000 to 200,000 clones listed, 80% to 90% were seen once; the top ten hold over 7.5%. The sequenced material came from peripheral blood. The receptors derive from a man aged 50 to 60 with active or convalescent COVID-19. CDR3s include the opening cysteine and the closing phenylalanine or tryptophan. A D gene is named only where the DNA matches it firmly. Part of the rows lack a size; the others show once, few, many or a class for expanded clones.

>.|TRBD1|TRBV3-1/TRBV3-2|TRBJ1-1
CASSQGQGGRDTEAFF
TGTGCCAGCAGCCAGGGACAGGGGGGAAGAGACACTGAAGCTTTCTTT
>.|TRBD2|TRBV19|TRBJ2-7
CASSMTSGSYEQYF
TGTGCCAGTAGTATGACTAGCGGTTCCTACGAGCAGTACTTC
>.|TRBD2|TRBV24-1|TRBJ2-1
CATSEPSGRNEQFF
TGTGCCACCAGTGAACCGAGCGGGAGGAATGAGCAGTTCTTC
>.|.|TRBV25-1|TRBJ2-7
CASVGRVAYEQYF
TGTGCCAGCGTCGGCAGGGTAGCATACGAGCAGTACTTC
>.|TRBD1|TRBV5-6|TRBJ1-5
CASSLSARGTFNQPQHF
TGTGCCAGCAGCTTGTCGGCCAGGGGGACCTTCAATCAGCCCCAGCATTTT
>.|TRBD1|TRBV9|TRBJ2-1
CASSVAPPPGQADNEQFF
TGTGCCAGCAGCGTAGCACCTCCCCCGGGACAGGCTGACAATGAGCAGTTCTTC
>.|TRBD2|TRBV6-5|TRBJ2-3
CASSRGLATDTQYF
TGTGCCAGCAGTCGAGGACTAGCTACAGATACGCAGTATTTT
>.|TRBD1|TRBV2|TRBJ1-2
CASMDRANYGYTF
TGTGCCAGCATGGACAGGGCCAACTATGGCTACACCTTC
>.|TRBD1|TRBV6-5|TRBJ2-1
CASNRGNNEQFF
TGTGCCAGCAACAGGGGCAACAATGAGCAGTTCTTC
>few|.|TRBV5-4|TRBJ1-2
CASSLRGLRYGYTF
TGTGCCAGCAGCTTGAGGGGCCTGAGATATGGCTACACCTTC
>.|TRBD2|TRBV6-5|TRBJ2-1
CASSLAGGLNEQFF
TGTGCCAGCAGTCTAGCGGGAGGGTTGAATGAGCAGTTCTTC
>.|.|TRBV25-1|TRBJ1-1
CASRRQDTGAFF
TGTGCCAGCCGTCGACAGGACACGGGAGCTTTCTTT
>.|TRBD1|TRBV6-2/TRBV6-3|TRBJ1-5
CASSYVRGQGLSNQPQHF
TGTGCCAGCAGTTATGTACGCGGACAGGGACTTAGCAATCAGCCCCAGCATTTT
>.|.|TRBV28|TRBJ1-6
CASRDSSYNSPLHF
TGTGCCAGCAGGGACAGCTCCTATAATTCACCCCTCCACTTT
>.|.|TRBV19|TRBJ2-7
CASSIRRDIYEQYF
TGTGCCAGTAGTATCCGCCGGGACATCTACGAGCAGTACTTC
>.|TRBD1|TRBV30|TRBJ2-5
CAWSVLGGRETQYF
TGTGCCTGGAGTGTACTAGGGGGCCGGGAGACCCAGTACTTC
>many|.|TRBV6-6|TRBJ1-1
CASSYSEGSRTEAFF
TGTGCCAGCAGTTACTCGGAGGGGTCGAGGACTGAAGCTTTCTTT
>few|.|TRBV18|TRBJ2-1
CASSPSGKGSYNEQFF
TGTGCCAGCTCACCGTCAGGGAAGGGGTCGTACAATGAGCAGTTCTTC
>.|.|TRBV27|TRBJ1-2
CASSLSRQGYGYTF
TGTGCCAGCAGTTTAAGTCGGCAGGGCTATGGCTACACCTTC
>.|.|TRBV28|TRBJ1-1
CASSLPASLNTEAFF
TGTGCCAGCAGTTTACCAGCGTCTTTGAACACTGAAGCTTTCTTT
>medium-sized|TRBD2|TRBV5-1|TRBJ2-3
CASSLGFASGSADTQYF
TGCGCCAGCAGCTTGGGGTTCGCTAGCGGGAGCGCAGATACGCAGTATTTT
>.|.|TRBV4-3|TRBJ2-3
CASSQVQGTTDTQYF
TGCGCCAGCAGCCAAGTACAGGGAACCACAGATACGCAGTATTTT
>.|TRBD2|TRBV5-4|TRBJ2-7
CASSFRSGGYEQYF
TGTGCCAGCAGCTTTAGAAGCGGGGGATACGAGCAGTACTTC
>once|TRBD2|TRBV7-9|TRBJ2-2
CASSLIAGTTTGGELFF
TGTGCCAGCAGCTTGATAGCGGGGACCACGACAGGCGGGGAGCTGTTTTTT
>.|.|TRBV27|TRBJ2-7
CASSYTDSGTYEQYF
TGTGCCAGCAGTTACACGGACAGCGGCACCTACGAGCAGTACTTC
>.|TRBD1|TRBV10-3|TRBJ1-1
CAISESTRGYKHTEAFF
TGTGCCATCAGTGAGTCCACCAGGGGGTATAAGCACACTGAAGCTTTCTTT
>once|.|TRBV6-2/TRBV6-3|TRBJ2-2
CASSRGGQNTGELFF
TGTGCCAGCAGCCGCGGCGGTCAAAACACCGGGGAGCTGTTTTTT
>.|.|TRBV6-1|TRBJ2-7
CASSEAEWRDEQYF
TGTGCCAGCAGTGAAGCGGAATGGCGGGACGAGCAGTACTTC
>.|TRBD2|TRBV5-3|TRBJ2-7
CARSTSGGTYEQYF
TGTGCCAGAAGCACTAGCGGGGGTACCTACGAGCAGTACTTC
>.|.|TRBV11-2|TRBJ1-2
CASSLLTEDNGYTF
TGTGCCAGCAGCTTACTGACAGAAGATAATGGCTACACCTTC
>.|TRBD2|TRBV5-1|TRBJ2-1
CASSMTGTSGYNEQFF
TGCGCCAGCAGCATGACCGGGACTAGCGGGTACAATGAGCAGTTCTTC
>once|TRBD2|TRBV11-2|TRBJ2-5
CASSLGLAGGQGETQYF
TGTGCCAGCAGCTTAGGCCTAGCGGGAGGACAGGGAGAGACCCAGTACTTC
>once|TRBD1|TRBV15|TRBJ1-1
CATSRGRGDTEAFF
TGTGCCACCAGCAGAGGCAGGGGGGACACTGAAGCTTTCTTT
>.|.|TRBV5-6|TRBJ1-6
CASSPLTGSPLHF
TGTGCCAGCAGCCCTCTGACAGGATCACCCCTCCACTTT
>.|TRBD2|TRBV20-1|TRBJ2-1
CSASTVAGGSYNEQFF
TGCAGTGCTAGTACTGTAGCGGGAGGGTCCTACAATGAGCAGTTCTTC
>.|TRBD1|TRBV28|TRBJ2-1
CASSRDRGYNEQFF
TGTGCCAGCAGTCGGGACAGGGGCTACAATGAGCAGTTCTTC
>.|.|TRBV10-2|TRBJ1-3
CASRDSGDTIYF
TGCGCCAGCCGCGACAGTGGCGACACCATATATTTT
>.|.|TRBV10-3|TRBJ2-5
CAISESGSKETQYF
TGTGCCATCAGTGAGTCGGGCAGTAAAGAGACCCAGTACTTC
>.|TRBD1|TRBV7-9|TRBJ1-5
CASSLEGQGNNQPQHF
TGTGCCAGCAGCTTAGAAGGACAGGGGAACAATCAGCCCCAGCATTTT
>.|.|TRBV28|TRBJ2-7
CASSLPGSYEQYF
TGTGCCAGCAGTCTCCCCGGGTCCTACGAGCAGTACTTC
>.|TRBD1|TRBV6-2/TRBV6-3|TRBJ2-5
CASSPRGETQYF
TGTGCCAGCAGTCCCAGGGGGGAGACCCAGTACTTC
>.|.|TRBV7-9|TRBJ1-1
CASSPQGRNTEAFF
TGTGCCAGCAGCCCACAGGGCCGGAACACTGAAGCTTTCTTT
>.|TRBD1|TRBV7-6|TRBJ1-2
CASSLGFGTGDGYTF
TGTGCCAGCAGCTTAGGGTTTGGGACAGGCGATGGCTACACCTTC
>.|TRBD1|TRBV18|TRBJ1-1
CASSPRTGQSLENTEAFF
TGTGCCAGCTCACCACGGACAGGGCAGAGTTTGGAGAACACTGAAGCTTTCTTT
>.|.|TRBV30|TRBJ1-2
CAWAYRGMLGYTF
TGTGCCTGGGCTTATCGGGGTATGTTAGGCTACACCTTC
>.|.|TRBV5-1|TRBJ1-4
CASTDPRGKLFF
TGCGCCAGCACGGACCCTCGGGGAAAACTGTTTTTT
>.|TRBD1|TRBV7-9|TRBJ2-5
CATRQGTIQETQYF
TGTGCCACCAGACAGGGGACCATACAAGAGACCCAGTACTTC
>few|.|TRBV18|TRBJ2-7
CASSPEQGGEQYF
TGTGCCAGCTCACCGGAACAGGGTGGCGAGCAGTACTTC